Sequencing of this TCR beta chain was carried out in a study of blood T cell repertoires in COVID-19 (TCRdb year 2020). Background on the whole study: Samples from collaborators originated in the United States, Italy and Spain and spanned both the acute and convalescent phases of COVID-19. The prospective study material was composed of cDNA or gDNA derived from T cells, B-cell-depleted T cells, or PBMCs. Deeply sampled blood TCRbeta repertoires from subjects exposed to, actively infected with, or recovered from COVID-19 were included in the dataset. A freely available public database, intended as a resource for researchers studying the immune response to SARS-CoV-2, is where the repertoires were released. Samples came from the ongoing ImmuneRACE study (first 160 participants) plus 1,254 subjects from 6 global collaborators. Nearly every sample came with metadata listing a de-identified subject ID, COVID-19 status, age in years and sex. Where available, HLA class I and class II types were obtained from metadata supplied by the sample provider rather than from assay-based typing. Summary of the overall study and its limitations: Clinical and demographic metadata were provided uncurated, with the amount varying by source and participant.

TCRbeta CDR3 regions were amplified from genomic DNA using the immunoSEQ Assay, a bias-controlled multiplex PCR. Regarding the original processing steps: The number of nucleated cells in each sample was estimated by amplification of reference gene primers within the assay. To quantify the absolute abundance of each unique TCRbeta CDR3 rearrangement, sequence reads were collapsed and filtered. For each sample, productive Simpson clonality was calculated as the square root of Simpson's diversity index over productive rearrangements. TCRdb stores this immuneACCESS table with in-frame sequences only. Part of the clones is absent; in the studies checked, under half of the shortfall reflects unresolved V genes, and no reason is known for the rest. The V and J calls and clone size were taken over from that table, and D and trimming were inferred from the DNA. The sample table shows around 67,000 clones, and 87% are seen once. Around 5% of the sample is in the top ten clones.

From its cysteine to its phenylalanine, the CDR3 spans 15 amino acids. Solely the CDR3 DNA is kept, with 45 bases framed from the first base. CDR1 and CDR2, per the germline V gene, are SGHTA and FQGNSA. V is clipped by 3 bases and J by 0 bases, and the sequence between their germline boundaries is 9 bases long. The collaborating institutions used their own protocols to collect whole blood in K2EDTA tubes. For TCRbeta analysis, collaborator samples were shipped as frozen whole blood, as isolated PBMCs, or as DNA extracted from either sample type. As for this clone: This receptor's antigen is unknown. Base qualities are missing; no much larger clone stands one base away.

Sequencing was performed on peripheral blood. The receptor chain draws on TRBV7-2 and TRBJ2-1; the D gene assignment is ambiguous. This clonotype was obtained from a man in his forties or fifties with active COVID-19. The nucleotide sequence reads as follows: TGTGCCAGCAGCTTCTATGATAGCTCCTACAATGAGCAGTTCTTC. It translates as CASSFYDSSYNEQFF.